Detailed here is one TCR beta chain. Its cognate antigen is unknown. Per the germline V gene, CDR1 is SGHTA and CDR2 is FQGTGA. V lost 5 bases and J 3 bases, leaving 10 bases between the germline ends. This CDR3 spans 13 amino acids. This sample is drawn from a study of T cell responses to AZD1222 COVID-19 vaccine. General observations from the study: Spike-specific TCR breadth and depth were elevated following two AZD1222 doses.

TCRdb keeps only in-frame clones here, not all; method: immunoSEQ multiplex PCR. Among approximately 190,000 clones, approximately 90% were seen once, and the ten largest hold over 0.75%. The receptor's source is an adult in good health. The sample in question was peripheral blood, obtained on day 0 of AZD1222 vaccination. V gene TRBV7-3 combines with J gene TRBJ1-1; D call uncertain. Written as DNA, the CDR3 is TGTGCCAGCAGCCTTCAGATGGACACTGAAGCTTTCTTT. Its translation is CASSLQMDTEAFF.